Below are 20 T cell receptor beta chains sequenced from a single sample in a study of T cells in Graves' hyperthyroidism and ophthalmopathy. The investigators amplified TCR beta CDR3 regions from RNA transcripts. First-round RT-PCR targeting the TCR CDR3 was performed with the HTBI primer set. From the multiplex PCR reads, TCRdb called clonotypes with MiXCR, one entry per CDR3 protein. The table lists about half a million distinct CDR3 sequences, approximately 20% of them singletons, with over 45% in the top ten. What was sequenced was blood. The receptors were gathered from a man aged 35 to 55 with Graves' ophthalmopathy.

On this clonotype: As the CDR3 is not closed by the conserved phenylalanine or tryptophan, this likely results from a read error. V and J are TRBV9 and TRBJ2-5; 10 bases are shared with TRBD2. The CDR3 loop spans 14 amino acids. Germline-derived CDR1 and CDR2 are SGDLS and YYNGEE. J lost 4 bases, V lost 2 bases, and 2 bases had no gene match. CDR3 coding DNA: TGTGCCAGCAGCGTTAGGACTAGCGGAGAGACCCAGTACTCC. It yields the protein CASSVRTSGETQYS.

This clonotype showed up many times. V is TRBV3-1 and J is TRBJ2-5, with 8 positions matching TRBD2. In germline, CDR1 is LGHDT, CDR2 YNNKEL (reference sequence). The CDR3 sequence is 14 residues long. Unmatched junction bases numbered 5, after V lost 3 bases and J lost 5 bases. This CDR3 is CASSQSGSSETQYF. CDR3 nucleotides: TGTGCCAGCAGCCAGAGCGGGAGCAGCGAGACCCAGTACTTC.

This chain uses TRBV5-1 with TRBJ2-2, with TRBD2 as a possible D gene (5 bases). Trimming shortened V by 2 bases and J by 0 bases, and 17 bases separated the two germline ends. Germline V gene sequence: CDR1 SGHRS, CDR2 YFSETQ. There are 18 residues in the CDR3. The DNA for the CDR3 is TGCGCCAGCAGCTTTGGACTCCGGCAGAGGTCGAACACCGGGGAGCTGTTTTTT. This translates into CASSFGLRQRSNTGELFF.

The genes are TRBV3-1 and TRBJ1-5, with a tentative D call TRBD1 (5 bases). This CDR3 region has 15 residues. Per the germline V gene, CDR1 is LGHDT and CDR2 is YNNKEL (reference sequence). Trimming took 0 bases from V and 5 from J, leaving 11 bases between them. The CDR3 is CASSQDSGGDQPQHF. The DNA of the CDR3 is TGTGCCAGCAGCCAAGATTCGGGGGGAGATCAGCCCCAGCATTTT.

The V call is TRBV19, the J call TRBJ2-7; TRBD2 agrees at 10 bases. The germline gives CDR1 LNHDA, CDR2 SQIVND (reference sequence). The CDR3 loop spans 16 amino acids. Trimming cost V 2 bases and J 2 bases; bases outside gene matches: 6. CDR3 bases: TGTGCCAGTAGTATACGGGCCAGCGGGGGGGCCTACGAGCAGTACTTC. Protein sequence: CASSIRASGGAYEQYF.

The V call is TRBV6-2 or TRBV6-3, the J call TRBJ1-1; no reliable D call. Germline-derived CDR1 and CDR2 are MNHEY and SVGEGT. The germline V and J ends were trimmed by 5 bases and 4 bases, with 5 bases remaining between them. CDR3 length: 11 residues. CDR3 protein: CASSHGTEAFF. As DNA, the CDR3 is TGTGCCAGCAGTCATGGCACTGAAGCTTTCTTT.

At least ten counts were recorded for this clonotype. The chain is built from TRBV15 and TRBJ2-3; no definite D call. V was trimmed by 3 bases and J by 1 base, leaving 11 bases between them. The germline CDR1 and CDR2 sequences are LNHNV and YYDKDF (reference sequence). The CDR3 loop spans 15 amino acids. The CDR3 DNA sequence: TGTGCCACCAGCAGCCAGAGAAGTCGCACAGATACGCAGTATTTT. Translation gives CATSSQRSRTDTQYF.

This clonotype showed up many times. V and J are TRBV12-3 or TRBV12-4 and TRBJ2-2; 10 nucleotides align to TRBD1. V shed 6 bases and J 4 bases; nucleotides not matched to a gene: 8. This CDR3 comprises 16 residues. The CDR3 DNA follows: TGTGCCAGCAGAACTTCGCGGACAGGGGGCACCGGGGAGCTGTTTTTT. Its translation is CASRTSRTGGTGELFF.

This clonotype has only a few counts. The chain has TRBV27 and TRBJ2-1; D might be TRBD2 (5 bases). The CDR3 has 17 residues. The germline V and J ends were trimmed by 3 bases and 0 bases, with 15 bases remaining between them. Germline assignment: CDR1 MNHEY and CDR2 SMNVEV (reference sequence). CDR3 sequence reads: CASSFRLAKSSYNEQFF. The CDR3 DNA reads TGTGCCAGCAGTTTTCGGCTAGCAAAGAGCTCCTACAATGAGCAGTTCTTC.

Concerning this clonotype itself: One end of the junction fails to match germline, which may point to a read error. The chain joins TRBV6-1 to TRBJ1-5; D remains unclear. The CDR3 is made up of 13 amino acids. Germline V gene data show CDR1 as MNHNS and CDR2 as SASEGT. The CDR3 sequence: CAISEEVTQPQHF. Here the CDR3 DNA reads TGTGCCATCAGTGAGGAGGTTACTCAGCCCCAGCATTTT.

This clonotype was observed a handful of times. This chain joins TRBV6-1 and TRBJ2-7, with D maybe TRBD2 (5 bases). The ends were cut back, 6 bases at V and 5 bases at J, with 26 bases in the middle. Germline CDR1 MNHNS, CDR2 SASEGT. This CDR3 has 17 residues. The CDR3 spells CASSQTTGPTRADEQYF. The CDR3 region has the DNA TGTGCCAGCAGCCAAACTACCGGCCCTACTAGGGCGGACGAGCAGTACTTC.

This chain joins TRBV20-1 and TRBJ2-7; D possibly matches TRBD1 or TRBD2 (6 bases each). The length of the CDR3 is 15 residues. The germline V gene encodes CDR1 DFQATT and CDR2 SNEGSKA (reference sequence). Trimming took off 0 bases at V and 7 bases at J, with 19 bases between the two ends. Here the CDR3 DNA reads TGCAGTGCTAGAGATCCGGGAAGGGGGGCACGGGAGCAGTACTTC. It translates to CSARDPGRGAREQYF.

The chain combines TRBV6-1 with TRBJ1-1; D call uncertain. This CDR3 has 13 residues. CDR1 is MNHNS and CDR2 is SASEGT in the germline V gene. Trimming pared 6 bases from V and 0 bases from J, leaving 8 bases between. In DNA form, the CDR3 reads TGTGCCAGCAGAACAGAGTTGAACACTGAAGCTTTCTTT. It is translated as CASRTELNTEAFF.

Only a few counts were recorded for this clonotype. The CDR3 region is CASSYREGSTNEKLFF. CDR3 nucleotides: TGTGCCAGCAGTTACCGGGAGGGGTCTACTAATGAAAAACTGTTTTTT. The chain is built from TRBV6-6 and TRBJ1-4, with D possibly being TRBD1 (5 bases). V was cut by 2 bases and J by 2 bases, with 12 bases left in between. The CDR3 covers 16 residues. Germline-derived CDR1 and CDR2 are MNHNY and SVGAGI (reference sequence).

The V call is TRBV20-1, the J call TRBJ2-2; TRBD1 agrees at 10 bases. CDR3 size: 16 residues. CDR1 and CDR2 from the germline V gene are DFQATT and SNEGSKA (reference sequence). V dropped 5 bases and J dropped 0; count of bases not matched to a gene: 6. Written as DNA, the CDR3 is TGCAGTGCTGGAAAGGGGACAGGGGCGAACACCGGGGAGCTGTTTTTT. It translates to CSAGKGTGANTGELFF.

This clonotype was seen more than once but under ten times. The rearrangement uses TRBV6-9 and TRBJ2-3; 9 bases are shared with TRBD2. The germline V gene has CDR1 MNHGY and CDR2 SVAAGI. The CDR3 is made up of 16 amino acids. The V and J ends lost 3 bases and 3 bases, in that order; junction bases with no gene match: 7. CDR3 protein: CASSYGAGGPTDTQYF. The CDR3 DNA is TGTGCCAGCAGTTACGGGGCGGGAGGGCCAACAGATACGCAGTATTTT.

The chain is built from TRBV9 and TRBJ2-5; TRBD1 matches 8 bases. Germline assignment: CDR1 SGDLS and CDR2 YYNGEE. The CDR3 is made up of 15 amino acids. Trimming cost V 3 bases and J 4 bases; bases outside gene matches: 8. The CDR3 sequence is CASSADRGDGETQYF. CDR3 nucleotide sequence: TGTGCCAGCAGCGCAGACAGGGGAGATGGAGAGACCCAGTACTTC.

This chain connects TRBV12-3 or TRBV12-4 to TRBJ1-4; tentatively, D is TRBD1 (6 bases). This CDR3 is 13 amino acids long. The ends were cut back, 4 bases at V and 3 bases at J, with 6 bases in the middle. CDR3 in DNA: TGTGCCAGCAGTTCAGGGGCTAATGAAAAACTGTTTTTT. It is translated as CASSSGANEKLFF.

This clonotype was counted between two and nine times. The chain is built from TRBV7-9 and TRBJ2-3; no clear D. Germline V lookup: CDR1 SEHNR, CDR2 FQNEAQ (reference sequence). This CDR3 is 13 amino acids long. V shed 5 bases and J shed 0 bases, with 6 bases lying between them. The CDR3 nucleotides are TGTGCCAGCAGCAAAACTAGCACAGATACGCAGTATTTT. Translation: CASSKTSTDTQYF.

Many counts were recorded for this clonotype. The CDR3 nucleotides are TGTGCCAGCAGTCCCTGGGGGACGGAGAACTCCTACGAGCAGTACTTC. Amino acid sequence: CASSPWGTENSYEQYF. V is TRBV27 and J is TRBJ2-7, with D perhaps matching TRBD1 or TRBD2 (5 bases each). This CDR3 spans 16 amino acids. The germline gives CDR1 MNHEY, CDR2 SMNVEV (reference sequence). Deletions cut 5 bases from V and 0 bases from J, with 17 bases between.